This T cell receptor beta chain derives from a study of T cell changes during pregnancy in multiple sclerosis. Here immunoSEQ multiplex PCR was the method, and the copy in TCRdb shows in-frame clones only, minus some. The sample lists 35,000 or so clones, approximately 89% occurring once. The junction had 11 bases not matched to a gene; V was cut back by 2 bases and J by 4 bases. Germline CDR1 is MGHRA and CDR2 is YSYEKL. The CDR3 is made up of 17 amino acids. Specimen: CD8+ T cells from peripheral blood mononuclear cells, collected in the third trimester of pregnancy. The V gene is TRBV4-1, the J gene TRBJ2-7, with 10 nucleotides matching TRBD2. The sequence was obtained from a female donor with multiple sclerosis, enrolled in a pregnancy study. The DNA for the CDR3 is TGCGCCAGCAGCCAACCCATCGCCGGACTAGCGGATTACGAGCAGTACTTC. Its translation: CASSQPIAGLADYEQYF.